These 30 T cell receptor beta chains were sequenced from one sample in a study of blood T cell repertoires in COVID-19. Method: immunoSEQ multiplex PCR; TCRdb's copy keeps in-frame clones and lacks some. Of 250,000 to 400,000 clones in the sample, around 90% are singletons; the top ten hold 2.5% to 3.5%. Specimen: peripheral blood. Receptors originate from a woman between 25 and 40 years old with COVID-19, enrolled during active disease.

V gene TRBV7-2 combines with J gene TRBJ1-5; a weak D match, TRBD1 (5 bases). CDR1 and CDR2 (germline): SGHTA, FQGNSA. The CDR3 runs to 15 residues. The V gene lost 1 base and the J gene lost 2 bases, with 9 bases spanning the gap. CDR3 in DNA: TGTGCCAGCAGCTTAGTGATGACAGGCAATCAGCCCCAGCATTTT. It codes for CASSLVMTGNQPQHF.

The table lists this clone with a few counts. The chain links TRBV29-1 to TRBJ1-6, with D perhaps matching TRBD1 (6 bases). V was cut by 6 bases and J by 5 bases, with 17 bases left in between. Germline V CDR1 and CDR2: SQVTM, ANQGSEA. The CDR3 is 15 residues long. DNA of the CDR3: TGCAGCGTGGCAACTGGACAGACCGATAATTCACCCCTCCACTTT. Protein: CSVATGQTDNSPLHF.

The chain links TRBV5-1 to TRBJ1-2; D is undetermined. Germline assignment: CDR1 SGHRS and CDR2 YFSETQ. V gave up 4 bases and J gave up 7 bases, with 14 bases separating them. CDR3 length: 13 amino acids. CDR3 sequence (DNA): TGCGCCAGCAGCCCACCCTCGGAGGGTGGCTACACCTTC. This translates into CASSPPSEGGYTF.

The rearrangement joins TRBV2 to TRBJ2-1, with TRBD2 matching 15 bases. With 7 bases clipped from V and 0 bases from J, the junction kept 4 bases outside the gene matches. The V gene's germline CDR1 is SNHLY and CDR2 FYNNEI. The CDR3 is 17 amino acids. CDR3: CASTGLAGGLSYNEQFF. Here the CDR3 DNA reads TGTGCCAGCACCGGACTAGCGGGAGGGCTCTCCTACAATGAGCAGTTCTTC.

A single count supports this clone. The rearrangement uses TRBV28 and TRBJ2-1, with TRBD2 identical over 10 bases. The V gene end was trimmed by 6 bases and the J gene end by 2 bases; junction bases not matched to a gene: 4. The germline CDR1 and CDR2 sequences are MDHEN and SYDVKM. The length of the CDR3 is 15 residues. Here the CDR3 DNA reads TGTGCCAGCAGGGCCGGGACTAGCGCCTACAATGAGCAGTTCTTC. Residues: CASRAGTSAYNEQFF.

The V and J genes are TRBV28 and TRBJ1-1, with 9 bases lining up with TRBD1. Germline V gene data show CDR1 as MDHEN and CDR2 as SYDVKM. Trimming removed 6 bases from V and 6 bases from J; junction bases left unmatched: 11. CDR3 length equals 15 residues. The chain's CDR3 is CASSPSGTGKPEAFF. CDR3 nucleotide sequence: TGTGCCAGCAGCCCCTCCGGGACAGGGAAACCTGAAGCTTTCTTT. Together with reference TRBV28 and TRBJ1-1, the CDR3 gives the full variable domain: DVKVTQSSRYLVKRTGEKVFLECVQDMDHENMFWYRQDPGLGLRLIYFSYDVKMKEKGDIPEGYSVSREKKERFSLILESASTNQTSMYLCASSPSGTGKPEAFFGQGTRLTVV.

About this clone: Other DNA sequences of this sample code for an identical CDR3. The chain uses TRBV28 and TRBJ1-1; D perhaps matches TRBD1 (5 bases). V dropped 6 bases and J dropped 1 base, with 9 bases sitting between them. This CDR3 is built from 13 residues. CDR1 MDHEN and CDR2 SYDVKM come from the germline V gene. CDR3 sequence: CASRLDRNTEAFF. The CDR3 DNA reads TGTGCCAGCAGGCTCGACAGGAACACTGAAGCTTTCTTT.

The chain carries TRBV7-9 and TRBJ1-1; 9 bases are shared with TRBD1. The CDR3 contains 15 residues. Germline CDR1 and CDR2: SEHNR and FQNEAQ (reference sequence). Losses at the gene ends were 6 bases for V and 1 base for J; bases not matched to a gene: 6. In DNA form, the CDR3 reads TGTGCCAGCAGGGGACAGGGAAAGGGGAACACTGAAGCTTTCTTT. Its protein product is CASRGQGKGNTEAFF.

This rearrangement joins TRBV27 to TRBJ2-6; D not certain. Germline CDR1 reads MNHEY; CDR2 reads SMNVEV (reference sequence). This CDR3 has 15 residues. V lost 6 bases to trimming and J lost 2 bases, with 11 bases between them. The CDR3 DNA reads as TGTGCCAGCAGCGAGGAAGGAGCTGGGGCCAACGTCCTGACTTTC. Its protein is CASSEEGAGANVLTF.

This chain's CDR3 is CASSLAATGTHSDTQYF. Written as DNA, the CDR3 is TGTGCCAGCAGCTTGGCAGCGACAGGGACCCATTCAGATACGCAGTATTTT. This rearrangement joins TRBV5-4 to TRBJ2-3; TRBD1 matches 7 bases. Looked up from germline, CDR1 is SGHNT and CDR2 is YYREEE (reference sequence). V was clipped by 0 bases and J by 4 bases; unmatched bases: 11. This CDR3 comprises 17 residues.

The chain recombines TRBV11-2 with TRBJ2-1; 7 bases are shared with TRBD2. This CDR3 region has 15 residues. CDR1 is SGHAT and CDR2 is FQNNGV in the germline V gene. Germline trimming cut 2 bases from V and 7 bases from J; bases unmatched to any gene: 8. The CDR3 here is CASSLSTAGTNEQFF. The CDR3 DNA is TGTGCCAGCAGCTTATCGACAGCGGGAACAAATGAGCAGTTCTTC.

The rearrangement joins TRBV5-1 to TRBJ1-3; 8 bases fit TRBD1. The CDR3 sequence is 16 residues long. V trimming: 4 bases; J trimming: 3 bases; junction bases outside the gene matches: 9. The germline gives CDR1 SGHRS, CDR2 YFSETQ. The CDR3: CASSVRQGTIGNTIYF. The CDR3 DNA reads as TGCGCCAGCAGCGTCCGACAGGGGACGATTGGAAACACCATATATTTT.

This clone has a handful of counts. The rearrangement uses TRBV11-2 and TRBJ2-3; D ambiguous. This CDR3 has 14 amino acids. The germline V gene encodes CDR1 SGHAT and CDR2 FQNNGV. V lost 0 bases, J lost 4 bases, and 8 bases lay in between. The CDR3 bases are TGTGCCAGCAGCTTAGAGGGCCCCCCAGATACGCAGTATTTT. This codes for CASSLEGPPDTQYF.

The rearrangement uses TRBV19 and TRBJ1-1; D is unclear. The CDR3 is made up of 12 amino acids. Looked up from germline, CDR1 is LNHDA and CDR2 is SQIVND (reference sequence). With 4 bases removed from V and 4 bases from J, the gap between germline ends came to 7 bases. CDR3 coding DNA: TGTGCCAGTAGTACGCTGAGCACTGAAGCTTTCTTT. It is translated as CASSTLSTEAFF.

This sequence joins TRBV6-2 or TRBV6-3 and TRBJ2-1; D gene ambiguous. This CDR3 region has 12 residues. CDR1 and CDR2 from the germline V gene are MNHEY and SVGEGT. V was clipped by 5 bases and J by 7 bases, with 9 bases between them. The CDR3 nucleotides read TGTGCCAGCAGTGTGCGAGAGAATGAGCAGTTCTTC. It translates to CASSVRENEQFF.

The V gene is TRBV5-1, the J gene TRBJ1-2, with TRBD1 as a possible D gene (5 bases). CDR3 size: 15 residues. The germline V gene encodes CDR1 SGHRS and CDR2 YFSETQ. Trimming removed 4 bases at V and 7 bases at J, with 20 bases between. The CDR3 is CASSGMDTARGGYTF. The DNA of the CDR3 is TGCGCCAGCAGCGGGATGGACACCGCCCGTGGTGGCTACACCTTC. Using reference TRBV5-1 and TRBJ1-2 for the parts outside the CDR3, the full variable domain is KAGVTQTPRYLIKTRGQQVTLSCSPISGHRSVSWYQQTPGQGLQFLFEYFSETQRNKGNFPGRFSGRQFSNSRSEMNVSTLELGDSALYLCASSGMDTARGGYTFGSGTRLTVV.

CDR3 coding DNA: TGTGCCAGCAGGCACCGGGACAGGGATACCTACGAGCAGTACTTC. Protein sequence: CASRHRDRDTYEQYF. The rearrangement uses TRBV2 and TRBJ2-7; TRBD1 matches 9 bases. The CDR3 contains 15 residues. V shed 6 bases and J 2 bases; nucleotides not matched to a gene: 8. Germline assignment: CDR1 SNHLY and CDR2 FYNNEI.

The chain is built from TRBV10-3 and TRBJ1-3; D call uncertain. Germline CDR1 ENHRY, CDR2 SYGVKD. V shed 8 bases and J shed 1 base, with 12 bases lying between them. CDR3 length: 14 amino acids. The CDR3 region has the DNA TGTGCCATCGGATATGAGGAATCTGGAAACACCATATATTTT. It is translated as CAIGYEESGNTIYF.

The gene calls are TRBV2 and TRBJ2-1; TRBD1 is a possible D gene (5 bases). The CDR3 contains 15 residues. V was clipped by 0 bases and J by 3 bases, with 9 bases between them. From germline, CDR1 is SNHLY and CDR2 FYNNEI. CDR3 amino acids: CASSEAGQGYNEQFF. The CDR3 DNA follows: TGTGCCAGCAGTGAAGCTGGGCAGGGCTACAATGAGCAGTTCTTC.

This chain connects TRBV28 to TRBJ1-1; D gene uncertain. The V gene's germline CDR1 is MDHEN and CDR2 SYDVKM. The CDR3 contains 11 residues. V was trimmed by 9 bases and J by 1 base, leaving 6 bases between them. The CDR3 sequence is CASNSNTEAFF. The CDR3 bases are TGTGCCAGTAATTCGAACACTGAAGCTTTCTTT.

The CDR3 DNA is TGCGCCAGCAGCTTGGCCTCTAGCGGGAGAGGAGATACGCAGTATTTT. It is translated as CASSLASSGRGDTQYF. This chain connects TRBV5-1 to TRBJ2-3, with TRBD2 matching 10 bases. The CDR3 runs 16 residues. Trimming cost V 0 bases and J 5 bases; bases outside gene matches: 6. Germline CDR1 is SGHRS and CDR2 is YFSETQ.

This clone appeared once. The chain combines TRBV27 with TRBJ1-2, with 7 bases matching TRBD1. With 5 bases clipped from V and 4 bases from J, the junction kept 10 bases outside the gene matches. Germline CDR1 is MNHEY and CDR2 is SMNVEV (reference sequence). The length of the CDR3 is 15 residues. The CDR3 DNA reads TGTGCCAGCAGTCCGGGACAGAAGCAATTCTATGGCTACACCTTC. It specifies CASSPGQKQFYGYTF.

J is TRBJ2-7 and V is TRBV5-1, with 10 bases that match TRBD2. The CDR3 extends over 16 amino acids. V trimming: 4 bases; J trimming: 0 bases; junction bases outside the gene matches: 7. The germline CDR1 and CDR2 sequences are SGHRS and YFSETQ. The CDR3 reads CASSISGTSASYEQYF. Written as DNA, the CDR3 is TGCGCCAGCAGCATATCCGGGACTAGCGCCTCCTACGAGCAGTACTTC.

J is TRBJ1-2 and V is TRBV11-2; TRBD1 matches 11 bases. This CDR3 contains 16 residues. V gave up 4 bases and J gave up 4 bases; unmatched junction bases: 8. From germline, CDR1 is SGHAT and CDR2 FQNNGV. CDR3 sequence (DNA): TGTGCCAGCAGCTACTACCGGGGGACAGGGGGCTATGGCTACACCTTC. Protein product: CASSYYRGTGGYGYTF.

The CDR3 region is CASSDSRYNSPLHF. In DNA, the CDR3 is TGTGCCAGCTCCGACAGTCGCTATAATTCACCCCTCCACTTT. V usage is TRBV18 and J usage is TRBJ1-6; TRBD1 is a possible D gene (5 bases). The CDR3 loop spans 14 amino acids. Germline V gene lookup returns CDR1 KGHSH and CDR2 LQKENI. V was trimmed by 6 bases and J by 3 bases, leaving 9 bases between them.

The chain employs TRBV5-1 and TRBJ1-5, with TRBD1 matching over 8 bases. Looked up from germline, CDR1 is SGHRS and CDR2 is YFSETQ. The junction had 1 base not matched to a gene; V was cut back by 3 bases and J by 2 bases. The CDR3 contains 14 residues. In DNA form, the CDR3 reads TGCGCCAGCAGCTCGGGACAGGGCAATCAGCCCCAGCATTTT. It yields the protein CASSSGQGNQPQHF. Full variable domain (remainder filled in from reference TRBV5-1 and TRBJ1-5): KAGVTQTPRYLIKTRGQQVTLSCSPISGHRSVSWYQQTPGQGLQFLFEYFSETQRNKGNFPGRFSGRQFSNSRSEMNVSTLELGDSALYLCASSSGQGNQPQHFGDGTRLSIL.

The V call is TRBV19, the J call TRBJ1-4; TRBD1 matches at 9 bases. The germline V gene encodes CDR1 LNHDA and CDR2 SQIVND (reference sequence). The CDR3 spans 15 residues. The trim removed 2 bases at V and 7 bases at J, leaving 5 bases unmatched. Here the CDR3 reads CASSIPGTGFEKLFF. CDR3 coding DNA: TGTGCCAGTAGTATACCTGGGACAGGGTTTGAAAAACTGTTTTTT.

Only a few counts were recorded for this clone. The CDR3 spells CASSQRAAGNEQYF. In nucleotides, the CDR3 is TGTGCCAGCAGCCAAAGGGCAGCGGGAAACGAGCAGTACTTC. The V and J genes are TRBV3-1 (or the pseudogene TRBV3-2) and TRBJ2-7; 7 bases are shared with TRBD2. The CDR3 runs to 14 residues. The J segment lost 5 bases and the V segment lost 2 bases, leaving 6 bases of the junction unmatched. CDR1 and CDR2 (germline): LGHDT, YNNKEL (reference sequence).

The chain joins TRBV7-9 to TRBJ2-7; D gene ambiguous. V lost 3 bases, J lost 0 bases, and 9 bases lay in between. The CDR3 loop spans 14 amino acids. Germline V gives CDR1 SEHNR, CDR2 FQNEAQ (reference sequence). The DNA of the CDR3 is TGTGCCAGCAGCTTTACGGCGGACTCCTACGAGCAGTACTTC. It is translated as CASSFTADSYEQYF.

The chain employs TRBV5-1 and TRBJ2-5, with 8 positions matching TRBD2. The CDR3 sequence is 16 residues long. V shed 5 bases, J shed 3 bases, and the junction held 12 bases outside the gene matches. Germline V lookup: CDR1 SGHRS, CDR2 YFSETQ. The CDR3 loop reads CASSTGRTGGKETQYF. In DNA, the CDR3 is TGCGCCAGCAGTACTGGGCGGACGGGAGGGAAAGAGACCCAGTACTTC. The full variable domain, in which reference TRBV5-1 and TRBJ2-5 provide the parts outside the CDR3, is KAGVTQTPRYLIKTRGQQVTLSCSPISGHRSVSWYQQTPGQGLQFLFEYFSETQRNKGNFPGRFSGRQFSNSRSEMNVSTLELGDSALYLCASSTGRTGGKETQYFGPGTRLLVL.